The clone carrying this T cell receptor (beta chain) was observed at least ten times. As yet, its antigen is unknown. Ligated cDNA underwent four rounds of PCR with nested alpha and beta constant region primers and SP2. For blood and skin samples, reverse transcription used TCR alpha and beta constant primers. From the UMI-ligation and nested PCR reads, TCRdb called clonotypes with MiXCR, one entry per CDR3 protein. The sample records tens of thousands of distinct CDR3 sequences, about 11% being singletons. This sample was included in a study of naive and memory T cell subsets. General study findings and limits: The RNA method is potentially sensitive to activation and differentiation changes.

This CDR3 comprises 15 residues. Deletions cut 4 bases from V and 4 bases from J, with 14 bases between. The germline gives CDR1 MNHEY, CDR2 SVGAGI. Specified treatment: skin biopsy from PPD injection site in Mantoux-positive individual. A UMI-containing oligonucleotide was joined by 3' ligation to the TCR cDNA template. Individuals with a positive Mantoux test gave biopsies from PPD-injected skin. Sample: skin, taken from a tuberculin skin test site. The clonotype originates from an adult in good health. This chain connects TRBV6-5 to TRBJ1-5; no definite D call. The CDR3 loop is CASSFTMNPNQPQHF. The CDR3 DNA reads TGTGCCAGCAGTTTCACGATGAACCCAAATCAGCCCCAGCATTTT.